One sample yielded the 29 T cell receptor beta chains listed below, sequenced in a study of T cell clonality in common variable immunodeficiency. Profiling relied on immunoSEQ multiplex PCR, and the TCRdb table lists in-frame clones only, not all of them. Captured here are more than 30,000 clones, none seen once; the top ten comprise around 3%. Sequencing was done on a sample of peripheral blood mononuclear cells. These receptor sequences come from a person aged 18-69 years in good health.

Ten or more counts support this clone. The read ends 3 residues early relative to the CDR3; the germline J gene fills the gap. The chain recombines TRBV6-1 with TRBJ2-3; 7 bases are a match to TRBD2. Germline V gives CDR1 MNHNS, CDR2 SASEGT. The CDR3 is 14 amino acids. The part of the CDR3 DNA that was read is TGTGCCAGCAGTGAAATCGGACTAGGACTGGCG. This translates into CASSEIGLGLA. In full, the CDR3 reads CASSEIGLGLAQYF.

In this sample, this clone turned up many times. Read data end 3 residues before the CDR3 end; the end is taken from the germline J gene. V is TRBV6-1 and J is TRBJ2-7, with D tentatively TRBD1 (6 bases). The V end lost 3 bases, the J end lost 3 bases, and 12 bases lay between the germline ends. Germline CDR1 and CDR2: MNHNS and SASEGT. This CDR3 region has 14 residues. CDR3 sequence: CASSEEIQGYEQYF. The DNA read from the CDR3 is TGTGCCAGCAGTGAGGAAATACAGGGCTACGAG.

This clone appeared many times. The read halts 3 residues ahead of the CDR3 end, with the missing end drawn from the germline J gene. This chain uses TRBV20-1 with TRBJ1-2; TRBD1 matches at 7 bases. The trim removed 6 bases at V and 4 bases at J, leaving 5 bases unmatched. The CDR3 sequence is 12 residues long. Germline-derived CDR1 and CDR2 are DFQATT and SNEGSKA (reference sequence). CDR3 protein: CSASGTVYGYTF. Partial CDR3 DNA: TGCAGTGCGTCCGGGACAGTCTATGGC.

This clone appeared many times. The read ends 3 residues before the CDR3 terminus; that terminus is restored from the germline J gene. The chain is built from TRBV24-1 and TRBJ2-3; D possibly corresponds to TRBD1 (5 bases). This CDR3 is 16 amino acids long. CDR1 is KGHDR and CDR2 is SFDVKD in the germline V gene. Trimming took 3 bases from V and 3 from J, leaving 15 bases between them. Here the CDR3 reads CATSDPRAGRTDTQYF. The DNA read from the CDR3 is TGTGCCACCAGTGATCCCAGGGCAGGCCGTACAGATACG.

This clone was found many times. The observed sequence ends 3 residues before the CDR3 terminus, with the missing tail filled in from the germline J gene. The gene calls are TRBV5-1 and TRBJ1-4, with D maybe TRBD1 (6 bases). The germline gives CDR1 SGHRS, CDR2 YFSETQ. CDR3 length: 14 amino acids. V was cut by 0 bases and J by 5 bases, with 8 bases left in between. Incomplete CDR3 DNA: TGCGCCAGCAGCTTGGAACAGGGAAATGAAAAA. Translation: CASSLEQGNEK. The entire CDR3 protein reads CASSLEQGNEKLFF.

Many counts were recorded for this clone. The part of the CDR3 DNA that was read is TGTGCCAGCAGCCTCCCGGACAGGAATAATTCACCC. It codes for CASSLPDRNNSP. In full, the CDR3 is CASSLPDRNNSPLHF. This chain uses TRBV7-2 with TRBJ1-6, with 7 bases aligning to TRBD1. From the germline J gene comes the end of the CDR3, since the read stops 3 residues before it. V was pared by 5 bases and J by 5 bases, with 6 bases of the junction left unmatched. Germline values: CDR1 SGHTA, CDR2 FQGNSA. The CDR3 covers 15 residues.

This clone has ten or more counts. The read ends 3 residues shy of where the CDR3 ends; the end is completed using the germline J gene. The chain recombines TRBV18 with TRBJ1-5; D uncertain. The CDR3 loop spans 13 amino acids. Deletions cut 5 bases from V and 1 base from J, with 6 bases between. The germline gives CDR1 KGHSH, CDR2 LQKENI. The CDR3 here is CASSTKSNQPQHF. The CDR3 bases that were read are TGTGCCAGCTCAACAAAAAGCAATCAGCCC.

There are many counts of this clone. The read finishes 3 residues shy of the CDR3 end, and the germline J gene is used to complete it. The chain employs TRBV12-3 or TRBV12-4 and TRBJ2-1, with D perhaps given as TRBD1 or TRBD2 (5 bases each). This CDR3 comprises 12 residues. V lost 5 bases and J 6 bases, leaving 8 bases between the germline ends. The covered CDR3 bases are TGTGCCAGCAGTAGAGGGGTCAATGAG. Translation gives CASSRGVNE. The whole CDR3 reads CASSRGVNEQFF.

This clone was seen many times. The part of the CDR3 DNA that was read is TGCAGTGCTAGAGATCGAAGGACTACCCAAGAGACC. Translated: CSARDRRTTQET. The CDR3 reads in full as CSARDRRTTQETQYF. This chain connects TRBV20-1 to TRBJ2-5; D perhaps matches TRBD2 (6 bases). The read gets to within 3 residues of the CDR3 end, and the germline J gene fills in the rest. The CDR3 length is 15 residues. Germline-derived CDR1 and CDR2 are DFQATT and SNEGSKA (reference sequence). V was pared by 0 bases and J by 1 base, with 12 bases between.

This clone was found many times. The CDR3 end lies 3 residues beyond the end of the read and is filled in from the germline J gene. V is TRBV2 and J is TRBJ1-2; 8 bases agree with TRBD1. Germline V gives CDR1 SNHLY, CDR2 FYNNEI. The CDR3 has 14 amino acids. The covered CDR3 bases are TGTGCCAGCAGTAATCAGGGGGCAGTGAAGGGC. Translation gives CASSNQGAVKG. The complete CDR3 reads CASSNQGAVKGYTF.

This clone was seen only a few times. The CDR3 end lies 3 residues beyond the end of the read and is filled in from the germline J gene. The rearrangement joins TRBV2 to TRBJ2-2, with D perhaps matching TRBD2 (6 bases). Germline CDR1 and CDR2: SNHLY and FYNNEI. The CDR3 loop spans 14 amino acids. V lost 7 bases, J lost 5 bases, and 14 bases lay in between. The CDR3 region is CASTYGGVTGELFF. The CDR3 bases that were read are TGTGCCAGCACCTACGGAGGGGTGACCGGGGAG.

Ten or more counts support this clone. The read ends 3 residues early relative to the CDR3; the germline J gene fills the gap. The V and J genes are TRBV7-2 and TRBJ2-7; 8 bases map to TRBD2. The CDR3 runs 15 residues. CDR1 is SGHTA and CDR2 is FQGNSA in the germline V gene. With 5 bases clipped from V and 0 bases from J, the junction kept 6 bases outside the gene matches. CDR3 bases read: TGTGCCAGCAGCGTACTAGCGGTGAGCTCCTACGAG. Translated, it gives CASSVLAVSSYE. Given in full, the CDR3 is CASSVLAVSSYEQYF.

This clone was seen a few times. The read ends 3 residues before the CDR3 terminus; that terminus is restored from the germline J gene. V gene TRBV18 combines with J gene TRBJ1-3; D perhaps matches TRBD1 (5 bases). The V end was cut by 1 base, the J end by 4 bases, with 11 bases between. This CDR3 is 15 amino acids long. From germline, CDR1 is KGHSH and CDR2 LQKENI. CDR3 region: CASSPRGASGNTIYF. The covered CDR3 bases are TGTGCCAGCTCACCACGCGGGGCTTCGGGAAACACC.

This clone was seen repeatedly, ten times or more. The CDR3 end lies 3 residues beyond the end of the read and is filled in from the germline J gene. The V and J genes are TRBV20-1 and TRBJ1-5; D possibly corresponds to TRBD1 (5 bases). Per germline, CDR1 DFQATT and CDR2 SNEGSKA (reference sequence). The CDR3 totals 14 residues. V shed 4 bases and J shed 2 bases, with 12 bases lying between them. The part of the CDR3 DNA that was read is TGCAGTGCTACCGAGGGGAATGGCAATCAGCCC. This encodes CSATEGNGNQP. The whole CDR3 sequence reads CSATEGNGNQPQHF.

This clone occurred many times. Coverage ceases 3 residues before the CDR3 finishes, and the germline J gene fills in the end. The chain combines TRBV19 with TRBJ2-1, with D tentatively TRBD2 (6 bases). Germline loops: CDR1 LNHDA, CDR2 SQIVND (reference sequence). V lost 7 bases to trimming and J lost 7 bases, with 17 bases between them. The CDR3 has 14 amino acids. Partial CDR3 DNA: TGTGCCAGTATCAAGTGGGCGGGATCGAATGAG. Encoded protein: CASIKWAGSNE. The full CDR3 protein reads CASIKWAGSNEQFF.

This clone has just a few counts. One junction end disagrees with the germline gene, perhaps due to a read error. The sequenced part of the CDR3 DNA is TGTGCTAGCAGCTTAGAAAGGGGGGGTACG. This encodes CASSLERGGT. The full CDR3 sequence reads CASSLERGGTQYF. V is TRBV7-7 and J is TRBJ2-3; D may be TRBD2 (7 bases). From the germline J gene comes the end of the CDR3, since the read stops 3 residues before it. The CDR3 consists of 13 residues. Germline CDR1 is SSHAT and CDR2 is FNYEAQ (reference sequence). The variable domain in full, with the rest retrieved from reference TRBV7-7 and TRBJ2-3, is GAGVSQSPRYKVTKRGQDVTLRCDPISSHATLYWYQQALGQGPEFLTYFNYEAQPDKSGLPSDRFSAERPEGSISTLTIQRTEQRDSAMYRCASSLERGGTQYFGPGTRLTVL.

Ten or more counts support this clone. The covered CDR3 bases are TGTGCCAGCAGCTTTACAGGGCAGCCC. Protein: CASSFTGQP. The complete CDR3 protein is CASSFTGQPQHF. The chain couples TRBV5-6 to TRBJ1-5; D perhaps matches TRBD1 (6 bases). The read ends 3 residues early relative to the CDR3; the germline J gene fills the gap. V dropped 2 bases and J dropped 7 bases, with 7 bases sitting between them. Germline V gene sequence: CDR1 SGHDT, CDR2 YYEEEE. This CDR3 comprises 12 residues.

This clone was picked up many times. Sequencing ends 3 residues short of the CDR3 end; the germline J gene provides the rest. This chain uses TRBV5-6 with TRBJ1-3, with TRBD1 as a possible D gene (5 bases). Trimming took off 5 bases at V and 3 bases at J, with 12 bases between the two ends. Per the germline V gene, CDR1 is SGHDT and CDR2 is YYEEEE. The CDR3 has 14 amino acids. CDR3 DNA (partial): TGTGCCAGCAGAACTTCAGGGTTTGGAAACACC. Amino acid sequence: CASRTSGFGNT. The entire CDR3 sequence reads CASRTSGFGNTIYF.

This clone was counted many times. With the read ending 3 residues before the CDR3 end, the germline J gene is used to fill in that end. V gene TRBV5-5 combines with J gene TRBJ1-5; a possible D gene is TRBD1 (5 bases). From germline, CDR1 is SGHKS and CDR2 YYEKEE (reference sequence). Trimming cost V 0 bases and J 3 bases, with 10 bases left between them. CDR3 length: 15 residues. CDR3 sequence: CASSLGGIPNQPQHF. The DNA read from the CDR3 is TGTGCCAGCAGCTTGGGGGGCATTCCCAATCAGCCC.

This clone was found a few times. The read falls 3 residues short of the CDR3 end, and the missing part is taken from the germline J gene. This chain uses TRBV19 with TRBJ1-6, with TRBD1 matching over 8 bases. This CDR3 region has 15 residues. V trimming: 6 bases; J trimming: 6 bases; junction bases outside the gene matches: 7. Germline V gives CDR1 LNHDA, CDR2 SQIVND (reference sequence). The sequenced CDR3 bases are TGTGCCAGTAGCGCTGGGACAGGAGGTAATTCACCC. Protein sequence: CASSAGTGGNSP. In full, the CDR3 is CASSAGTGGNSPLHF. The full variable domain, in which reference TRBV19 and TRBJ1-6 provide the parts outside the CDR3, is DGGITQSPKYLFRKEGQNVTLSCEQNLNHDAMYWYRQDPGQGLRLIYYSQIVNDFQKGDIAEGYSVSREKKESFPLTVTSAQKNPTAFYLCASSAGTGGNSPLHFGNGTRLTVT.

The sample holds many counts of this clone. The read ends 3 residues early relative to the CDR3; the germline J gene fills the gap. The J gene is TRBJ2-5, the V gene TRBV18; no firm D call. The CDR3 has 13 amino acids. Per the germline V gene, CDR1 is KGHSH and CDR2 is LQKENI. Trimming removed 6 bases from V and 2 bases from J, with 10 bases in between. The sequenced CDR3 bases are TGTGCCAGCTCCACCACACGACAAGAGACC. It codes for CASSTTRQET. The complete CDR3 sequence is CASSTTRQETQYF.

This clone was detected ten times or more. The read is 3 residues too short to cover the CDR3 end, so that end is filled in from the germline J gene. The rearrangement joins TRBV19 to TRBJ2-2; D is unresolved. V lost 3 bases and J 4 bases, leaving 12 bases between the germline ends. This CDR3 spans 15 amino acids. The germline CDR1 and CDR2 sequences are LNHDA and SQIVND (reference sequence). The CDR3 loop reads CASSMFISTTGELFF. The DNA read from the CDR3 is TGTGCCAGTAGTATGTTCATCAGTACCACCGGGGAG. Full variable domain (missing parts from reference TRBV19 and TRBJ2-2): DGGITQSPKYLFRKEGQNVTLSCEQNLNHDAMYWYRQDPGQGLRLIYYSQIVNDFQKGDIAEGYSVSREKKESFPLTVTSAQKNPTAFYLCASSMFISTTGELFFGEGSRLTVL.

On this clone itself: Read coverage stops 3 residues before the CDR3 terminus; the germline J gene supplies the remainder. The chain couples TRBV7-2 to TRBJ1-2, with D unclear. Germline values: CDR1 SGHTA, CDR2 FQGNSA. The CDR3 covers 13 residues. V dropped 1 base and J dropped 5 bases, with 8 bases sitting between them. The chain's CDR3 is CASSLVADYGYTF. CDR3 DNA (partial): TGTGCCAGCAGCTTAGTGGCAGATTATGGC.

A remark on this clone: The CDR3 end lies 3 residues beyond the end of the read and is filled in from the germline J gene. The rearrangement joins TRBV7-9 to TRBJ1-1, with D maybe TRBD1 (6 bases). Germline V gene lookup returns CDR1 SEHNR and CDR2 FQNEAQ (reference sequence). The CDR3 extends over 14 amino acids. The sequenced part of the CDR3 DNA is TGTGCCAGCAGCTCGTGGGGGCAGAAAAACATT. Translation: CASSSWGQKNI. The full-length CDR3 reads as CASSSWGQKNIAFF.

The sample holds many counts of this clone. The observed sequence ends 3 residues before the CDR3 terminus, with the missing tail filled in from the germline J gene. This rearrangement joins TRBV5-8 to TRBJ1-2, with a tentative D call TRBD1 (6 bases). The length of the CDR3 is 13 residues. The V end lost 4 bases, the J end lost 4 bases, and 11 bases lay between the germline ends. From germline, CDR1 is SGHTS and CDR2 YDEGEE. The CDR3 loop reads CASSATGTYGYTF. The covered CDR3 bases are TGTGCCAGCAGCGCTACAGGGACCTATGGC.

This clone was recorded many times. The read falls 3 residues short of the CDR3 end, and the missing part is taken from the germline J gene. The chain couples TRBV20-1 to TRBJ2-1, with D uncertain. Trimming cost V 0 bases and J 9 bases, with 6 bases left between them. CDR1 DFQATT and CDR2 SNEGSKA come from the germline V gene (reference sequence). This CDR3 is built from 11 residues. CDR3 bases read: TGCAGTGCTAGAGATTGGGCTGAG. It codes for CSARDWAE. The CDR3 as a whole reads CSARDWAEQFF.

There are many counts of this clone. The DNA ends 3 residues before the CDR3 does, and the rest of the CDR3 is filled in from the germline J gene. This chain uses TRBV10-3 with TRBJ2-7; the D is unclear. The CDR3 covers 14 residues. Germline V gene data show CDR1 as ENHRY and CDR2 as SYGVKD. Trimming removed 5 bases at V and 2 bases at J, with 13 bases between. CDR3 residues: CAISPRSTTYEQYF. The CDR3 DNA, read in part, is TGTGCCATCAGTCCACGGTCAACTACCTACGAG.

This clone appeared many times. The read finishes 3 residues shy of the CDR3 end, and the germline J gene is used to complete it. This rearrangement joins TRBV2 to TRBJ1-3; 10 bases map to TRBD1. Trimming at V came to 6 bases and at J to 3 bases, leaving 2 bases not matched to a gene. The CDR3 totals 14 residues. Per germline, CDR1 SNHLY and CDR2 FYNNEI. CDR3 residues: CASSDRGLGNTIYF. The CDR3 DNA, read in part, is TGTGCCAGCAGCGACAGGGGGCTTGGAAACACC.

Many counts were recorded for this clone. The read falls 3 residues short of the CDR3 end, and the missing part is taken from the germline J gene. V usage is TRBV19 and J usage is TRBJ1-5, with D perhaps TRBD1 (5 bases). Germline CDR1 reads LNHDA; CDR2 reads SQIVND (reference sequence). This CDR3 contains 14 residues. The V end was cut by 3 bases, the J end by 5 bases, with 11 bases between. The CDR3 sequence is CASSIQGGDQPQHF. The sequenced part of the CDR3 DNA is TGTGCCAGTAGTATCCAGGGAGGGGATCAGCCC.